This TCR beta chain was captured by sequencing in a study of shared clonotypes between healthy human individuals. The length of the CDR3 is 15 residues. Trimming removed 3 bases at V and 0 bases at J, with 11 bases between. Germline assignment: CDR1 MDHEN and CDR2 SYDVKM. General observations from the study: The generation probabilities recorded for non-shared clonotypes fell below those of clonotypes shared by all four donors.

The method was immunoSEQ multiplex PCR; TCRdb's version includes in-frame clones alone and lacks a portion of them. The sample lists approximately 500,000 clones; approximately 95% were seen once. With regard to this clone: Antigen: not known.

The source is a woman in her twenties or thirties in good health. The sequenced sample consisted of naive CD4+ T cells sorted from blood. Sample subset: CD45RA+ positively selected. This chain connects TRBV28 to TRBJ1-1; D remains unclear. The CDR3 DNA reads TGTGCCAGCAGTTTGAGGTTTGGACTGAACACTGAAGCTTTCTTT. It yields the protein CASSLRFGLNTEAFF. The full variable domain, completed using reference TRBV28 and TRBJ1-1, is DVKVTQSSRYLVKRTGEKVFLECVQDMDHENMFWYRQDPGLGLRLIYFSYDVKMKEKGDIPEGYSVSREKKERFSLILESASTNQTSMYLCASSLRFGLNTEAFFGQGTRLTVV.